These 19 T cell receptor beta chains were all obtained from the same sample, sequenced in a study of cytomegalovirus exposure and HLA in healthy donors. PCR employed 60 Vbeta and 13 Jbeta primers. Method: immunoSEQ multiplex PCR; TCRdb's copy keeps in-frame clones and lacks some. Of about 150,000 clones listed, around 84% are singletons. The material sequenced was PBMCs. The receptors were gathered from a man younger than 35 in good health and CMV-seronegative.

The rearrangement uses TRBV6-1 and TRBJ2-7, with TRBD1 matching over 7 bases. J gave up 1 base and V 2 bases, and 5 bases lay outside the gene matches. CDR1 and CDR2 from the germline V gene are MNHNS and SASEGT. The CDR3 has 15 residues. Here the CDR3 reads CASSETGTESYEQYF. The CDR3 region has the DNA TGTGCCAGCAGTGAAACCGGGACAGAATCCTACGAGCAGTACTTC.

The rearrangement uses TRBV13 and TRBJ2-2; 10 bases match TRBD1. The CDR3 runs 16 residues. Losses at the gene ends were 3 bases for V and 3 bases for J; bases not matched to a gene: 4. Germline CDR1 PRHDT, CDR2 FYEKMQ (reference sequence). CDR3 DNA sequence: TGTGCCAGCAGCTTGGGGGACAGGGGCCACACCGGGGAGCTGTTTTTT. Its protein product is CASSLGDRGHTGELFF.

The chain uses TRBV28 and TRBJ1-4; 7 bases map to TRBD1. The CDR3 totals 16 residues. The germline V gene encodes CDR1 MDHEN and CDR2 SYDVKM. V shed 0 bases, J shed 8 bases, and the junction held 9 bases outside the gene matches. Here the CDR3 DNA reads TGTGCCAGCAGTTTATGGGACAGGTGGGGTGTGGAAAAACTGTTTTTT. Its protein is CASSLWDRWGVEKLFF.

This clone came up a few times. The chain joins TRBV28 to TRBJ1-1, with D tentatively TRBD1 (5 bases). V lost 4 bases and J 1 base, leaving 19 bases between the germline ends. The CDR3 has 17 residues. Germline V lookup: CDR1 MDHEN, CDR2 SYDVKM. The CDR3: CASSSFNLIQGNTEAFF. The CDR3 DNA follows: TGTGCCAGCAGTTCTTTCAATCTTATTCAGGGGAACACTGAAGCTTTCTTT.

The chain has TRBV2 and TRBJ2-7; 9 bases are shared with TRBD2. Trimming took 6 bases from V and 0 from J; bases not matched to a gene: 6. The CDR3 runs 15 residues. The V gene's germline CDR1 is SNHLY and CDR2 FYNNEI. As DNA, the CDR3 is TGTGCCAGCAGGGCCCCAGCGGGAGGCTCCTACGAGCAGTACTTC. Translating gives CASRAPAGGSYEQYF. Filled out from reference TRBV2 and TRBJ2-7, the complete variable domain reads EPEVTQTPSHQVTQMGQEVILRCVPISNHLYFYWYRQILGQKVEFLVSFYNNEISEKSEIFDDQFSVERPDGSNFTLKIRSTKLEDSAMYFCASRAPAGGSYEQYFGPGTRLTVT.

This chain joins TRBV27 and TRBJ2-1; D uncertain. Trimming took off 3 bases at V and 8 bases at J, with 11 bases between the two ends. From germline, CDR1 is MNHEY and CDR2 SMNVEV (reference sequence). CDR3 length equals 13 residues. The CDR3 sequence is CASSFLVGDEQFF. CDR3 coding DNA: TGTGCCAGCAGTTTCTTAGTGGGCGATGAGCAGTTCTTC.

The rearrangement uses TRBV28 and TRBJ1-2; maybe TRBD1 (5 bases). Trimming removed 9 bases at V and 7 bases at J, with 12 bases between. Per germline, CDR1 MDHEN and CDR2 SYDVKM. The CDR3 length is 11 residues. This CDR3 is CASYSGGGYTF. The CDR3 coding sequence is TGTGCCAGTTATTCCGGGGGTGGCTACACCTTC.

This clone was counted only a few times. CDR3 loop: CASSVIAGGPGETQYF. The CDR3 DNA sequence: TGCGCCAGCAGCGTGATAGCGGGAGGGCCTGGAGAGACCCAGTACTTC. V gene TRBV5-1 combines with J gene TRBJ2-5; 11 bases are a match to TRBD2. Germline values: CDR1 SGHRS, CDR2 YFSETQ. The CDR3 runs 16 residues. With 4 bases clipped from V and 4 bases from J, the junction kept 9 bases outside the gene matches.

The V and J genes are TRBV11-2 and TRBJ2-7; 8 positions agree with TRBD1. Trimming at V came to 1 base and at J to 2 bases, leaving 10 bases not matched to a gene. Germline CDR1 SGHAT, CDR2 FQNNGV. The CDR3 has 17 amino acids. The CDR3 sequence: CASSLGPGTGTPYEQYF. In DNA form, the CDR3 reads TGTGCCAGCAGCTTAGGACCCGGGACAGGAACACCCTACGAGCAGTACTTC. Full variable domain (outside the CDR3, taken from reference TRBV11-2 and TRBJ2-7): EAGVAQSPRYKIIEKRQSVAFWCNPISGHATLYWYQQILGQGPKLLIQFQNNGVVDDSQLPKDRFSAERLKGVDSTLKIQPAKLEDSAVYLCASSLGPGTGTPYEQYFGPGTRLTVT.

The chain links TRBV2 to TRBJ2-5, with TRBD2 identical over 14 bases. The CDR3 is 14 residues long. Germline CDR1 and CDR2: SNHLY and FYNNEI. The V and J ends lost 5 bases and 5 bases, in that order; junction bases with no gene match: 1. This CDR3 is CASSRTSGRETQYF. DNA for the CDR3: TGTGCCAGCAGTCGGACTAGCGGGAGGGAGACCCAGTACTTC.

The J gene is TRBJ1-4, the V gene TRBV2, with TRBD1 as a possible D gene (5 bases). Trimming removed 1 base at V and 7 bases at J, with 22 bases between. Germline loops: CDR1 SNHLY, CDR2 FYNNEI. This CDR3 comprises 18 residues. CDR3 nucleotides: TGTGCCAGCAGTGAAGGAAGTGGGGCTGGTTCTCCTGCTGAAAAACTGTTTTTT. Translation: CASSEGSGAGSPAEKLFF. Looking up the rest from reference TRBV2 and TRBJ1-4 gives the full variable domain: EPEVTQTPSHQVTQMGQEVILRCVPISNHLYFYWYRQILGQKVEFLVSFYNNEISEKSEIFDDQFSVERPDGSNFTLKIRSTKLEDSAMYFCASSEGSGAGSPAEKLFFGSGTQLSVL.

Concerning this clone itself: One end of the junction is discordant with germline, which a read error may explain. V and J are TRBV5-4 and TRBJ2-7; TRBD2 agrees at 8 bases. CDR1 SGHNT and CDR2 YYREEE come from the germline V gene (reference sequence). This CDR3 has 14 amino acids. The CDR3 bases are TGTGCCAGCAGCACAAGCTTGGCTCTAGCGGGCCTTTCCTTC. It specifies CASSTSLALAGLSF.

The CDR3 reads CATSNRLAGAWEQYF. In nucleotides, the CDR3 is TGTGCCACCAGCAATAGACTAGCGGGAGCTTGGGAGCAGTACTTC. This chain connects TRBV15 to TRBJ2-7; 12 bases are shared with TRBD2. J was trimmed by 7 bases and V by 4 bases; bases with no gene match: 8. Germline V CDR1 and CDR2: LNHNV, YYDKDF (reference sequence). This CDR3 is 15 amino acids long.

This clone has more than one count but fewer than ten. J is TRBJ1-1 and V is TRBV6-5, with D unclear. CDR1 is MNHEY, CDR2 SVGAGI, per germline. The CDR3 is 14 residues long. V was clipped by 0 bases and J by 4 bases, with 9 bases between them. The CDR3 DNA follows: TGTGCCAGCAGTTACTCGGGAGACGGCACTGAAGCTTTCTTT. It translates to CASSYSGDGTEAFF.

The rearrangement uses TRBV4-2 and TRBJ2-2; no firm D call. The CDR3 totals 14 residues. Per germline, CDR1 LGHNA and CDR2 YNFKEQ. V lost 1 base and J 6 bases, leaving 9 bases between the germline ends. CDR3 sequence reads: CASSQAQAPGELFF. The CDR3 coding sequence is TGTGCCAGCAGCCAAGCGCAGGCCCCCGGGGAGCTGTTTTTT.

This chain uses TRBV30 with TRBJ1-2, with D perhaps matching TRBD1 (6 bases). The CDR3 consists of 11 residues. Trimming cost V 3 bases and J 12 bases, with 14 bases left between them. In germline, CDR1 is GTSNPN, CDR2 SVGIG (reference sequence). The CDR3 coding sequence is TGTGCCTGGAGGTGGGGGGGCTGGGACACCTTC. Its protein product is CAWRWGGWDTF.

In its sample, this clone was seen once. This rearrangement joins TRBV5-1 to TRBJ2-2, with TRBD2 matching over 10 bases. The CDR3 runs 16 residues. The germline V gene has CDR1 SGHRS and CDR2 YFSETQ. Trimming at V came to 0 bases and at J to 7 bases, leaving 6 bases not matched to a gene. Written as DNA, the CDR3 is TGCGCCAGCAGCTTGGTACAGCGGGGGGGCGACGGGGAGCTGTTTTTT. The encoded protein is CASSLVQRGGDGELFF.

The V and J genes are TRBV7-7 and TRBJ2-2; unclear D gene. The V gene's germline CDR1 is SSHAT and CDR2 FNYEAQ (reference sequence). V was trimmed by 5 bases and J by 4 bases, leaving 11 bases between them. The CDR3 loop spans 14 amino acids. The CDR3 protein is CASSPEVRTGELFF. The CDR3 DNA reads TGTGCCAGCAGCCCCGAAGTGCGCACCGGGGAGCTGTTTTTT.

This chain uses TRBV19 with TRBJ2-1; 7 positions match TRBD2. This CDR3 has 18 residues. Trimming at V came to 6 bases and at J to 4 bases, leaving 18 bases not matched to a gene. Germline CDR1 is LNHDA and CDR2 is SQIVND (reference sequence). The CDR3 DNA sequence: TGTGCCAGTAGCCCCCCCCCAATGGCTAGCGGCCTTTACAATGAGCAGTTCTTC. Residues: CASSPPPMASGLYNEQFF.